This entry lists 9 T cell receptor beta chains sequenced from one sample in a study of cytomegalovirus exposure and HLA in healthy donors. The PCR contained 60 Vbeta and 13 Jbeta primers. The data were produced by immunoSEQ multiplex PCR, yet TCRdb's version contains in-frame clones alone and is incomplete. The profile shows about 270,000 clones, 72% of them singletons. Material: PBMCs. The receptors come from a female donor in good health and CMV-seronegative.

V is TRBV28 and J is TRBJ1-2; TRBD1 is a possible D gene (5 bases). Trimming took 3 bases from V and 8 from J, leaving 13 bases between them. The CDR3 runs 13 residues. Germline V gene lookup returns CDR1 MDHEN and CDR2 SYDVKM. CDR3 in DNA: TGTGCCAGCAGTTTTTACGTTGGGGCCGGCTACACCTTC. Protein sequence: CASSFYVGAGYTF.

The V and J genes are TRBV7-3 and TRBJ2-5, with 13 bases that match TRBD2. Gene TRBJ2-7 matches the end of the DNA better, so the J call may be wrong. The CDR3 contains 14 residues. The V gene's germline CDR1 is SGHTA and CDR2 FQGTGA. CDR3 DNA: TGTGCCAGCAGCCTGGGACTAGCGGGGTACGAGCAGTACTTC. It specifies CASSLGLAGYEQYF.

The chain joins TRBV4-1 to TRBJ1-1; D perhaps matches TRBD1 (6 bases). Germline V lookup: CDR1 MGHRA, CDR2 YSYEKL. The germline V and J ends were trimmed by 1 base and 1 base, with 10 bases remaining between them. The CDR3 consists of 15 residues. This chain's CDR3 is CASSQGRTANTEAFF. The CDR3 DNA sequence: TGCGCCAGCAGCCAAGGGAGGACAGCGAACACTGAAGCTTTCTTT.

The gene calls are TRBV7-8 and TRBJ2-6; 7 nucleotides line up with TRBD2. This CDR3 is 17 amino acids long. CDR1 and CDR2 from the germline V gene are SGHVS and FQNEAQ. Trimming removed 2 bases from V and 1 base from J; junction bases left unmatched: 5. The CDR3 region is CASSLWRGGSGANVLTF. Here the CDR3 DNA reads TGTGCCAGCAGCTTATGGAGGGGAGGGTCTGGGGCCAACGTCCTGACTTTC.

The V and J genes are TRBV5-4 and TRBJ2-3; TRBD2 aligns across 11 bases. The junction had 8 bases not matched to a gene; V was cut back by 5 bases and J by 3 bases. This CDR3 is 16 amino acids long. Per the germline V gene, CDR1 is SGHNT and CDR2 is YYREEE (reference sequence). The CDR3 DNA follows: TGTGCCAGCAGTTCCCGGACTAGCGGGCAGACAGATACGCAGTATTTT. This sequence encodes CASSSRTSGQTDTQYF.

This clone was picked up a small number of times. The chain employs TRBV11-2 and TRBJ2-5; D is possibly TRBD1 (7 bases). The length of the CDR3 is 17 residues. V lost 3 bases and J 0 bases, leaving 17 bases between the germline ends. The V gene's germline CDR1 is SGHAT and CDR2 FQNNGV. As DNA, the CDR3 is TGTGCCAGCAGCTTGGGTGACAGGGAGGTGAACCAAGAGACCCAGTACTTC. This codes for CASSLGDREVNQETQYF.

This clone was seen once. V and J are TRBV5-1 and TRBJ1-1; 7 bases agree with TRBD1. After removal of 0 bases from V and 4 bases from J, the junction contained 9 bases not matched to a gene. This CDR3 region has 16 residues. The germline gives CDR1 SGHRS, CDR2 YFSETQ. CDR3 loop: CASSLEGAILGTEAFF. CDR3 in DNA: TGCGCCAGCAGCTTGGAGGGGGCCATTTTAGGCACTGAAGCTTTCTTT.

A few counts support this clone. J is TRBJ2-3 and V is TRBV5-1; tentatively, D is TRBD2 (5 bases). CDR1 and CDR2 (germline): SGHRS, YFSETQ. Trimming pared 5 bases from V and 2 bases from J, leaving 15 bases between. This CDR3 is 15 amino acids long. The CDR3 loop reads CASSRERAVTDTQYF. The CDR3 nucleotides read TGCGCCAGCAGTCGTGAGAGGGCGGTCACAGATACGCAGTATTTT.

This clone was recorded a few times. The chain has TRBV30 and TRBJ2-1, with a possible D match to TRBD2 (5 bases). This CDR3 has 13 residues. V gave up 4 bases and J gave up 9 bases, with 16 bases separating them. Looked up from germline, CDR1 is GTSNPN and CDR2 is SVGIG (reference sequence). CDR3 DNA sequence: TGTGCCTGGACCCCCATTAATCGGGGTGAGCAGTTCTTC. It is translated as CAWTPINRGEQFF.